One T cell receptor beta chain is described in this entry. The sample is drawn from a study of blood T cell repertoires in COVID-19. Study background: Whether acute or convalescent, the COVID-19 samples came from the United States, Italy and Spain. T cells, B-cell-depleted T cells, or PBMCs supplied cDNA or gDNA.

Original analysis: Reference gene primer amplification in the assay estimated nucleated cell counts. This table comes from immunoSEQ multiplex PCR, and its TCRdb copy is limited to in-frame clones, with some not included. The V and J calls and the clone size are those of that table, but D and trimming were determined from the DNA. Of 200,000 to 250,000 clones in the sample, approximately 90% were seen once. Germline V gene lookup returns CDR1 SGHTA and CDR2 FQGNSA. CDR3 length: 15 residues. V lost 5 bases and J 8 bases, leaving 16 bases between the germline ends. The sequence was collected from a woman between 50 and 59 years old with COVID-19, enrolled during active disease. Input material: peripheral blood. The chain joins TRBV7-2 to TRBJ1-6, with D possibly matching TRBD1 (6 bases). This CDR3 reads CASSADRFYDSPLHF. As DNA, the CDR3 is TGTGCCAGCAGCGCCGACAGGTTTTATGATTCACCCCTCCACTTT.